The T cell receptor beta chain under discussion was sequenced for a study of CD8+ T cells in alopecia areata. Study-level results: Sequencing of scalp samples also includes resident alphabeta T cells from normal skin.

Specimens obtained from alopecia areata patients comprised lesional scalp punch biopsies and peripheral blood. Cell sorting was applied to PBMCs, and CD4+ and CD8+ T cells were collected. Following RNA extraction, reverse transcription yielded cDNA that acted as the sequencing template. Sequenced by immunoSEQ multiplex PCR; TCRdb stores in-frame clones only, minus some. The data hold some 170,000 clones, with roughly 60% observed a single time. The germline V gene has CDR1 SGHAT and CDR2 FQNNGV. The CDR3 consists of 14 residues. The J segment lost 3 bases and the V segment lost 8 bases, leaving 2 bases of the junction unmatched. This clone was detected only a few times. Antigen: not known.

The receptor comes from a human donor with alopecia areata. Specimen: CD4+ T cells sorted from blood, collected at week 0. J is TRBJ2-6 and V is TRBV11-2; 9 positions match TRBD2. The CDR3 protein is CASGTSIGANVLTF. As DNA, the CDR3 is TGTGCCAGCGGGACTAGCATTGGGGCCAACGTCCTGACTTTC.